This T cell receptor beta chain was found in a study of molecular identifiers for immune sequencing clone quantification. Overall study findings and caveats: Highly expanded clone sizes could be underestimated by identical TCR molecules that share a barcode. Over 98% of CMV-specific effector molecules, but under 1% of naive ones, were in clones above 20 copies.

About this clonotype: Its antigen is undetermined. The germline gene is not matched at one end of the junction; a read error may be the cause.

This CDR3 region has 14 residues. Germline CDR1 MNHEY, CDR2 SMNVEV (reference sequence). Sorting captured naive CD8 T cells as CD8+CD4-CCR7+CD45RA+. Previously described methods and listed TCR primers were used for bulk TCR libraries. TCRdb analysed the PCR reads with MiXCR anew, one entry per CDR3 protein. The profile shows over 600,000 distinct CDR3 sequences, 15% to 20% of them singletons. This receptor was taken from a human donor in good health. Some libraries in this study had Jurkat cell RNA spiked in. The V and J genes are TRBV27 and TRBJ1-1; no firm D call. The sequencing sample was made of naive CD8+ T cells from blood, with Jurkat cell RNA spiked in. Subset defined: FACS-sorted CD8+CD4-CCR7+CD45RA+ naive T cells. The chain's CDR3 is CASSLKGSYTETFF. CDR3 DNA sequence: TGTGCCAGCAGTTTAAAGGGTTCTTACACTGAAACTTTCTTT.